Listed below are T cell receptor beta chains from one sample, sequenced in a study of blood T cells in healthy people across ages. TCRdb redid the calling of the 5' RACE reads with MiXCR, one entry per CDR3 protein. Altogether 900,000 to 950,000 distinct CDR3 sequences are present, 25% to 30% being singletons, with the ten largest covering roughly 10%. The data also belong to a second study, concerning T cells of mothers and their children.

The material sequenced was blood. These receptors all come from a woman aged 40 to 55 in good health. CDR3s include the opening cysteine and the closing phenylalanine or tryptophan. The order of the fields is CDR3 protein, CDR3 DNA, J gene, V gene, D gene, clone size. A D gene is named only where the DNA matches it firmly. The size of a clone is reported for some rows only, either as once, few or many, or as a class for expanded clones.

CASSLAGARVNEQFF TGCGCCAGCAGCCTAGCGGGGGCCAGGGTTAATGAGCAGTTCTTC TRBJ2-1 TRBV5-1 TRBD2 NA
CASSLWAQYMNTEAFF TGTGCCAGCAGCTTGTGGGCTCAGTACATGAACACTGAAGCTTTCTTT TRBJ1-1 TRBV5-6 NA NA
CASSQSESTTDTQYF TGTGCCAGCAGCCAAAGCGAATCAACCACAGATACGCAGTATTTT TRBJ2-3 TRBV3-1 NA NA
CASSLAAGTSSGNEQFF TGTGCCAGCAGCTTAGCGGCCGGGACTAGCTCGGGCAATGAGCAGTTCTTC TRBJ2-1 TRBV7-2 TRBD2 NA
CSARDRTFSGQPQHF TGCAGTGCTAGAGATCGGACTTTTTCTGGACAGCCCCAGCATTTT TRBJ1-5 TRBV20-1 NA NA
CASSPSGTDGYTF TGTGCCAGCAGTCCATCCGGGACAGATGGCTACACCTTC TRBJ1-2 TRBV12-3/TRBV12-4 TRBD1 NA
CASSPPQGRSRETQYF TGTGCCAGCTCACCCCCCCAGGGGAGGAGTCGAGAGACCCAGTACTTC TRBJ2-5 TRBV18 NA many
CASSGGRAGLGYTF TGTGCCAGCAGCGGGGGACGGGCCGGACTAGGCTACACCTTC TRBJ1-2 TRBV9 NA NA
CASTLGGVGEQYF TGTGCCAGCACCCTGGGGGGGGTGGGGGAGCAGTACTTC TRBJ2-7 TRBV28 TRBD2 NA
CAGQGKDNEQFF TGTGCTGGGCAGGGCAAGGACAATGAGCAGTTCTTC TRBJ2-1 TRBV7-4 NA NA
CSVEHIANEQFF TGCAGCGTTGAACACATCGCAAATGAGCAGTTCTTC TRBJ2-1 TRBV29-1 NA few
CASILTGTPTYNEQFF TGTGCCAGCATTCTAACCGGGACACCGACCTACAATGAGCAGTTCTTC TRBJ2-1 TRBV12-3/TRBV12-4 NA NA
CSVGVGDYEQYF TGCAGCGTTGGTGTCGGGGACTACGAGCAGTACTTC TRBJ2-7 TRBV29-1 NA many
CSASRDSNSPLHF TGCAGTGCTAGCCGGGACTCAAATTCACCCCTCCACTTT TRBJ1-6 TRBV20-1 NA NA
CASSQELTVGGSPSVTQYF TGCGCCAGCAGCCAAGAACTCACAGTAGGGGGGAGTCCTAGTGTTACGCAGTATTTT TRBJ2-3 TRBV4-3 NA few
CASSERSAAEQPQYF TGTGCCAGCAGTGAGCGGTCCGCCGCCGAGCAGCCCCAGTACTTC TRBJ2-4 TRBV25-1 NA NA
CAISDLGQGGQPQHF TGTGCCATCAGTGACCTCGGACAGGGAGGTCAGCCCCAGCATTTT TRBJ1-5 TRBV10-3 TRBD1 NA
CASNLAGTASGYTF TGTGCCAGCAACTTAGCCGGGACGGCCAGCGGCTACACCTTC TRBJ1-2 TRBV7-2 NA NA
CASSSLDGGLTYEQYF TGTGCCAGCAGTTCCCTTGATGGGGGGTTGACCTACGAGCAGTACTTC TRBJ2-7 TRBV28 NA few
CASSSDRGLDEQYF TGTGCCAGCAGTTCTGACAGGGGGCTGGACGAGCAGTACTTC TRBJ2-7 TRBV7-6 TRBD1 many
CASRTVTEDQPQHF TGTGCCAGCAGGACAGTTACCGAGGATCAGCCCCAGCATTTT TRBJ1-5 TRBV6-1 NA few